This TCR beta chain was captured in a study of shared clonotypes between healthy human individuals. The table came from immunoSEQ multiplex PCR; TCRdb's copy has only in-frame clones and leaves some out. The sample records approximately 600,000 clones, about 95% being singletons. The naive CD8 fraction comprised CD45RO-negative cells positively selected for CCR7 and excluded terminally differentiated effector memory CD45RA+ cells. Germline V lookup: CDR1 LGHNA, CDR2 YNFKEQ. The ends were cut back, 2 bases at V and 6 bases at J, with 16 bases in the middle. CDR3 length equals 15 residues. The TCR comes from a woman aged 25-40 years in good health. The source material was naive CD8+ T cells sorted from blood. This sequence joins TRBV4-2 and TRBJ1-2; D gene unclear. The CDR3 bases are TGTGCCAGCAGCCAAAACCTGGGCGGGGTTAATGGCTACACCTTC. This encodes CASSQNLGGVNGYTF.